This T cell receptor beta chain was captured by sequencing in a study of blood T cells in healthy people across ages. Study information: The capture of about one barcoded beta molecule per two T cells was achieved by template switching.

Study observations and caveats: TCR beta diversity tracked closely with naive T cell percentage. Aged donors had fewer naive CD4+ cells and lower diversity than long-lived donors.

A sample-barcoded 5' primer and a J-beta primer mix were used in a second PCR of about 7 to 12 cycles. Each cDNA molecule received a tag from a template-switch adaptor that had 12 random nucleotides. One entry per CDR3 protein results from TCRdb running MiXCR on the 5' RACE reads. The sample comprises 1,800,000 or so distinct CDR3 sequences, about 39% of which are singletons, and roughly 24% rests with the top ten. Germline loops: CDR1 MNHEY, CDR2 SVGAGI. The CDR3 contains 14 residues. V gave up 6 bases and J gave up 9 bases, with 15 bases separating them. To note about this clonotype: Its antigen is still unknown.

The source of this sequence is a human donor in good health. The specimen sequenced was blood. The chain couples TRBV6-5 to TRBJ1-6, with D possibly TRBD1 on 6 matching bases. Here the CDR3 reads CASSITGSSSPLHF. The CDR3 DNA reads as TGTGCCAGCAGCATTACAGGGTCAAGTTCACCCCTCCACTTT.